The 28 T cell receptor beta chains given below trace back to one sample, sequenced in a study of PD-1 blockade in classical Hodgkin lymphoma. Sequencing was performed with immunoSEQ multiplex PCR; in TCRdb, only in-frame clones are kept and a portion is missing. The sample lists 100,000 to 130,000 clones; around 89% were seen once. There was relapse after autologous stem cell transplantation in every patient, and there was variation in brentuximab vedotin exposure. The sequencing here drew on peripheral blood mononuclear cells (PBMCs), taken before the second cycle of nivolumab. The receptors shown here come from a human donor with classical Hodgkin lymphoma.

This sequence joins TRBV7-9 and TRBJ1-5; D unresolved. This CDR3 region has 12 residues. Germline lookup yields CDR1 SEHNR and CDR2 FQNEAQ (reference sequence). Trimming took off 5 bases at V and 5 bases at J, with 7 bases between the two ends. CDR3: CASSRSDQPQHF. The CDR3 DNA follows: TGTGCCAGCAGCCGATCTGATCAGCCCCAGCATTTT.

This clone was recorded once. This rearrangement joins TRBV10-1 to TRBJ2-2, with 9 bases that match TRBD2. The CDR3 runs 14 residues. CDR1 is WNHNN, CDR2 SYGVQD, per germline (reference sequence). With V trimmed by 7 bases and J by 3 bases, 3 bases remained unmatched. CDR3 sequence reads: CASKRLADTGELFF. CDR3 nucleotide sequence: TGCGCCAGCAAACGACTAGCGGACACCGGGGAGCTGTTTTTT.

The chain joins TRBV19 to TRBJ2-1; D may be TRBD1 (5 bases). The germline V gene encodes CDR1 LNHDA and CDR2 SQIVND (reference sequence). CDR3 length: 12 residues. Trimming removed 5 bases from V and 9 bases from J, with 11 bases in between. As DNA, the CDR3 is TGTGCCAGTAGTGTCACAGGTACTGAGCAGTTCTTC. It encodes CASSVTGTEQFF.

The CDR3 is CASSLSPFVSSGANVLTF. CDR3 coding DNA: TGTGCCAGTAGCCTCTCCCCCTTCGTAAGCTCTGGGGCCAACGTCCTGACTTTC. This chain links TRBV19 with TRBJ2-6, with D uncertain. Trimming stripped 6 bases from V and 0 bases from J, with 18 bases between. The CDR3 loop spans 18 amino acids. Germline CDR1 is LNHDA and CDR2 is SQIVND (reference sequence). Drawing the rest from reference TRBV19 and TRBJ2-6, the complete variable domain is DGGITQSPKYLFRKEGQNVTLSCEQNLNHDAMYWYRQDPGQGLRLIYYSQIVNDFQKGDIAEGYSVSREKKESFPLTVTSAQKNPTAFYLCASSLSPFVSSGANVLTFGAGSRLTVL.

The chain's CDR3 is CAWSITDTQYF. In nucleotides, the CDR3 is TGTGCCTGGAGTATCACAGATACGCAGTATTTT. The chain employs TRBV30 and TRBJ2-3; no definite D call. Germline values: CDR1 GTSNPN, CDR2 SVGIG (reference sequence). The CDR3 covers 11 residues. Trimming took 2 bases from V and 2 from J, leaving 2 bases between them.

The chain links TRBV6-5 to TRBJ1-2; 7 nucleotides align to TRBD1. Germline CDR1 reads MNHEY; CDR2 reads SVGAGI. The V segment lost 4 bases and the J segment 5 bases; nucleotides outside the gene matches: 7. CDR3 length equals 14 residues. Here the CDR3 DNA reads TGTGCCAGCAGTTCCGGGACAGACATTTATGGCTACACCTTC. Residues: CASSSGTDIYGYTF.

CDR3 sequence (DNA): TGTGCCAGCAGCTTAATAGCGGGAGATTACGAGCAGTACTTC. This translates into CASSLIAGDYEQYF. The rearrangement uses TRBV7-6 and TRBJ2-7; 9 nucleotides agree with TRBD2. The CDR3 extends over 14 amino acids. V was clipped by 2 bases and J by 4 bases; unmatched bases: 3. Germline assignment: CDR1 SGHVS and CDR2 FNYEAQ.

The chain combines TRBV19 with TRBJ2-2, with D tentatively TRBD1 or TRBD2 (6 bases each). Germline loops: CDR1 LNHDA, CDR2 SQIVND (reference sequence). CDR3 length: 15 residues. Trimming took 7 bases from V and 4 from J, leaving 16 bases between them. The CDR3 region is CASKVGGIITGELFF. The CDR3 DNA follows: TGTGCCAGTAAAGTAGGGGGGATTATCACCGGGGAGCTGTTTTTT.

The chain employs TRBV7-9 and TRBJ2-3, with 11 bases aligning to TRBD2. The CDR3 contains 16 residues. Germline V gene sequence: CDR1 SEHNR, CDR2 FQNEAQ (reference sequence). J lost 0 bases, V lost 5 bases, and 4 bases had no gene match. The CDR3 loop reads CASSGTSGGSTDTQYF. The CDR3 region has the DNA TGTGCCAGCAGCGGGACTAGCGGCGGGAGCACAGATACGCAGTATTTT.

The chain carries TRBV20-1 and TRBJ2-7; D is ambiguous. V dropped 6 bases and J dropped 7 bases, with 10 bases sitting between them. Germline CDR1 reads DFQATT; CDR2 reads SNEGSKA (reference sequence). There are 10 residues in the CDR3. This chain's CDR3 is CSATDTEQYF. For the CDR3, the DNA is TGCAGTGCCACCGACACTGAGCAGTACTTC.

On this clone itself: Different DNA sequences within this sample yield the same CDR3. The chain couples TRBV6-1 to TRBJ2-7; D is unresolved. Germline loops: CDR1 MNHNS, CDR2 SASEGT. The CDR3 contains 11 residues. Between the trimmed V and J ends, which lost 7 bases and 2 bases, there was a span of 6 bases. The CDR3 region has the DNA TGTGCCAGCAAAGACCCCTACGAGCAGTACTTC. This translates into CASKDPYEQYF.

This chain links TRBV18 with TRBJ2-2; D is uncertain. This CDR3 spans 13 amino acids. Germline assignment: CDR1 KGHSH and CDR2 LQKENI. V was shortened by 3 bases and J by 8 bases, with 10 bases between the two germline ends. For the CDR3, the DNA is TGTGCCAGCTCACCGGTCCCTCAGGGGGAGCTGTTTTTT. Encoded protein: CASSPVPQGELFF. Based on the CDR3 plus reference TRBV18 and TRBJ2-2, the full variable domain is NAGVMQNPRHLVRRRGQEARLRCSPMKGHSHVYWYRQLPEEGLKFMVYLQKENIIDESGMPKERFSAEFPKEGPSILRIQQVVRGDSAAYFCASSPVPQGELFFGEGSRLTVL.

The chain recombines TRBV7-6 with TRBJ2-1, with unresolved D. Trimming shortened V by 2 bases and J by 3 bases, and 17 bases separated the two germline ends. The CDR3 totals 17 residues. Germline loops: CDR1 SGHVS, CDR2 FNYEAQ. The CDR3 protein is CASSLTADLTNYNEQFF. For the CDR3, the DNA is TGTGCCAGCAGCTTAACGGCGGACCTAACGAACTACAATGAGCAGTTCTTC.

This chain uses TRBV5-1 with TRBJ1-2, with 8 positions matching TRBD1. The V segment lost 0 bases and the J segment 4 bases; nucleotides outside the gene matches: 2. The CDR3 is made up of 14 amino acids. The germline CDR1 and CDR2 sequences are SGHRS and YFSETQ. As DNA, the CDR3 is TGCGCCAGCAGCTTGGGGACAGGGCTCTATGGCTACACCTTC. It specifies CASSLGTGLYGYTF.

V gene TRBV29-1 combines with J gene TRBJ1-2; TRBD1 is a possible D gene (6 bases). V lost 6 bases and J lost 0, with 11 bases in between. The CDR3 extends over 13 amino acids. Germline CDR1 and CDR2: SQVTM and ANQGSEA. CDR3 sequence reads: CSVTTGTNYGYTF. In nucleotides, the CDR3 is TGCAGCGTCACGACAGGAACTAACTATGGCTACACCTTC.

V and J are TRBV6-5 and TRBJ2-7, with no clear D. Trimming removed 5 bases at V and 2 bases at J, with 10 bases between. Looked up from germline, CDR1 is MNHEY and CDR2 is SVGAGI. The CDR3 spans 13 residues. The CDR3 spells CASSRRAPYEQYF. The CDR3 DNA reads TGTGCCAGCAGTCGGCGCGCTCCCTACGAGCAGTACTTC.

This clone has just one count. CDR3 loop: CAWSTWTGNQETQYF. The DNA for the CDR3 is TGTGCCTGGAGTACCTGGACAGGCAACCAAGAGACCCAGTACTTC. The chain uses TRBV30 and TRBJ2-5; 7 bases map to TRBD1. The CDR3 sequence is 15 residues long. V shed 2 bases and J 0 bases; nucleotides not matched to a gene: 6. Germline values: CDR1 GTSNPN, CDR2 SVGIG (reference sequence).

This clone was seen a single time. The CDR3 sequence is CASSARIGFGLDTEAFF. The CDR3 DNA follows: TGCGCCAGCAGCGCTAGGATAGGCTTCGGTTTGGACACTGAAGCTTTCTTT. V is TRBV4-3 and J is TRBJ1-1; D is unresolved. CDR3 length: 17 residues. V gave up 5 bases and J gave up 3 bases, with 22 bases separating them. Germline V gives CDR1 LGHNA, CDR2 YSLEER.

The V call is TRBV2, the J call TRBJ2-2; D ambiguous. The CDR3 has 15 amino acids. V was clipped by 1 base and J by 2 bases, with 8 bases between them. Per the germline V gene, CDR1 is SNHLY and CDR2 is FYNNEI. In DNA form, the CDR3 reads TGTGCCAGCAGTGAAGAGGGTCAAAACACCGGGGAGCTGTTTTTT. This translates into CASSEEGQNTGELFF.

The gene calls are TRBV7-2 and TRBJ1-5; no clear D gene. Germline values: CDR1 SGHTA, CDR2 FQGNSA. The CDR3 has 13 residues. V lost 5 bases to trimming and J lost 4 bases, with 9 bases between them. The CDR3 nucleotides read TGTGCCAGCAGCCCCTCCCCTAATCAGCCCCAGCATTTT. Protein: CASSPSPNQPQHF.

The rearrangement joins TRBV14 to TRBJ1-1; D possibly corresponds to TRBD1 (5 bases). The V end lost 1 base, the J end lost 1 base, and 7 bases lay between the germline ends. The CDR3 is 14 amino acids. Germline-derived CDR1 and CDR2 are SGHDN and FVKESK. In DNA form, the CDR3 reads TGTGCCAGCAGCCAAGTGAGGGGGAACACTGAAGCTTTCTTT. Protein sequence: CASSQVRGNTEAFF.

This chain uses TRBV13 with TRBJ2-1; tentative D call: TRBD1 (6 bases). The CDR3 has 17 amino acids. Between the trimmed V and J ends, which lost 0 bases and 2 bases, there was a span of 14 bases. Germline CDR1 is PRHDT and CDR2 is FYEKMQ (reference sequence). The DNA for the CDR3 is TGTGCCAGCAGCTTAGGCCACCAGGGGCCGACCTACAATGAGCAGTTCTTC. This gives the protein CASSLGHQGPTYNEQFF. The variable domain in full, completed from reference TRBV13 and TRBJ2-1, reads AAGVIQSPRHLIKEKRETATLKCYPIPRHDTVYWYQQGPGQDPQFLISFYEKMQSDKGSIPDRFSAQQFSDYHSELNMSSLELGDSALYFCASSLGHQGPTYNEQFFGPGTRLTVL.

The gene calls are TRBV29-1 and TRBJ2-1, with TRBD1 as a possible D gene (5 bases). With 4 bases removed from V and 11 bases from J, the gap between germline ends came to 15 bases. The CDR3 consists of 12 residues. CDR1 and CDR2 (germline): SQVTM, ANQGSEA. CDR3: CSVAGWVTKQFF. In DNA, the CDR3 is TGCAGCGTTGCAGGGTGGGTAACTAAGCAGTTCTTC.

The chain has TRBV4-1 and TRBJ2-3; TRBD1 matches 9 bases. The CDR3 contains 14 residues. V shed 4 bases, J shed 4 bases, and the junction held 3 bases outside the gene matches. From germline, CDR1 is MGHRA and CDR2 YSYEKL. This chain's CDR3 is CASSRTGEADTQYF. In DNA form, the CDR3 reads TGCGCCAGCAGCCGGACAGGGGAGGCAGATACGCAGTATTTT.

The V and J genes are TRBV7-9 and TRBJ2-3; D perhaps matches TRBD2 (6 bases). This CDR3 contains 15 residues. Germline CDR1 reads SEHNR; CDR2 reads FQNEAQ (reference sequence). Trimming pared 4 bases from V and 0 bases from J, leaving 11 bases between. Here the CDR3 reads CASSSAGTSTDTQYF. For the CDR3, the DNA is TGTGCCAGCAGCTCCGCCGGGACTAGCACAGATACGCAGTATTTT.

The gene calls are TRBV4-1 and TRBJ2-1; a possible D gene is TRBD2 (6 bases). V shed 5 bases and J shed 2 bases, with 19 bases lying between them. CDR1 is MGHRA, CDR2 YSYEKL, per germline. The CDR3 contains 17 residues. CDR3 sequence: CASSTTGTPSAYNEQFF. The DNA for the CDR3 is TGCGCCAGCAGCACCACCGGGACTCCGTCCGCCTACAATGAGCAGTTCTTC.

V is TRBV6-1 and J is TRBJ1-2; no clear D. The CDR3 length is 14 residues. The germline V gene has CDR1 MNHNS and CDR2 SASEGT. V lost 3 bases and J lost 5, with 13 bases in between. In DNA form, the CDR3 reads TGTGCCAGCAGTGATGACCCTAATGGGTATGGCTACACCTTC. Its translation: CASSDDPNGYGYTF.

About this clone: A far larger clone is one base from this, pointing to a likely read error. The rearrangement joins TRBV5-1 to TRBJ2-5; the D gene is possibly TRBD1 (6 bases). Trimming cost V 3 bases and J 1 base, with 10 bases left between them. The CDR3 loop spans 14 amino acids. Germline CDR1 reads SGHRS; CDR2 reads YFSETQ. CDR3 coding DNA: TGCGCCAGCAGCTCCTGGGGGCCCCAAGAGACCCAGTACTTC. Encoded protein: CASSSWGPQETQYF.